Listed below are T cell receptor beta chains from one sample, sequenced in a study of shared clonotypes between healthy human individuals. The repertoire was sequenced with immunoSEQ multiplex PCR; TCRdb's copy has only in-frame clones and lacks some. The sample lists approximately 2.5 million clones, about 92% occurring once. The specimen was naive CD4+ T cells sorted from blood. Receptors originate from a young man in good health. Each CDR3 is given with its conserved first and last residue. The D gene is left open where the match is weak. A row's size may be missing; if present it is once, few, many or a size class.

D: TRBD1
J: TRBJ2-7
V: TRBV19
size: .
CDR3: CASRDQTGAFDEQYF
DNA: TGTGCCAGTAGAGACCAGACAGGGGCTTTCGACGAGCAGTACTTC

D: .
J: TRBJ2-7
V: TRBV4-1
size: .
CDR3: CASSQEPKLIREQYF
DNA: TGCGCCAGCAGCCAAGAGCCGAAACTAATCCGCGAGCAGTACTTC

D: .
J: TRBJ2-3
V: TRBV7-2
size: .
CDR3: CASSRRFTDTQYF
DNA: TGTGCCAGCAGCCGAAGGTTCACAGATACGCAGTATTTT

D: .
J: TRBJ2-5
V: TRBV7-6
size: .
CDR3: CASTRSSTMWGETQYF
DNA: TGTGCCAGCACCCGCTCTTCGACAATGTGGGGAGAGACCCAGTACTTC

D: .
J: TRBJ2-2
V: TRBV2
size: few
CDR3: CASKSGVTGELFF
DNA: TGTGCCAGCAAGTCGGGAGTCACCGGGGAGCTGTTTTTT

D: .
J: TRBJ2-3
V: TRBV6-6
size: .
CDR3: CATGKTSTDTQYF
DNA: TGTGCCACCGGAAAAACTAGCACAGATACGCAGTATTTT

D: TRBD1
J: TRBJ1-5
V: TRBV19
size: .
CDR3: CASSIESRGQQPQHF
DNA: TGTGCCAGTAGTATAGAGTCGAGGGGGCAACAGCCCCAGCATTTT

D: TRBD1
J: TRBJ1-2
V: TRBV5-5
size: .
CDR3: CASSRGRGEVYGYTF
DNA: TGTGCCAGCAGCAGAGGCAGGGGGGAGGTCTATGGCTACACCTTC

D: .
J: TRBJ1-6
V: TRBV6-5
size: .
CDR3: CASTMTGYNSPLHF
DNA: TGTGCCAGCACCATGACAGGTTATAATTCACCCCTCCACTTT

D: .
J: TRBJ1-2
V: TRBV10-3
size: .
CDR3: CAISGATDYTYGYTF
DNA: TGTGCCATCAGTGGAGCGACGGATTATACATATGGCTACACCTTC

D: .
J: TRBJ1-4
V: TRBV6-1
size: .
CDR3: CASRTLHLNEKLFF
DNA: TGTGCCAGCCGGACACTTCACCTAAATGAAAAACTGTTTTTT

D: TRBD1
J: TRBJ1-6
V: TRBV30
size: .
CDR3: CAWSSAGTVSSPLHF
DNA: TGTGCCTGGAGTAGCGCCGGGACAGTTTCTTCACCCCTCCACTTT

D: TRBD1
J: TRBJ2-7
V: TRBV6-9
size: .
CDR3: CASRGDRDYEQYF
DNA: TGTGCCAGCAGGGGGGACAGGGACTACGAGCAGTACTTC

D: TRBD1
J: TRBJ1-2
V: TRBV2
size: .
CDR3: CASLPDRGDGYTF
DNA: TGTGCCAGCCTACCGGACAGGGGTGATGGCTACACCTTC

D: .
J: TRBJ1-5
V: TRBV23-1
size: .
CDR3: CASSQSRAGVRPQHF
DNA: TGCGCCAGCAGTCAATCGCGGGCAGGGGTCAGGCCCCAGCATTTT